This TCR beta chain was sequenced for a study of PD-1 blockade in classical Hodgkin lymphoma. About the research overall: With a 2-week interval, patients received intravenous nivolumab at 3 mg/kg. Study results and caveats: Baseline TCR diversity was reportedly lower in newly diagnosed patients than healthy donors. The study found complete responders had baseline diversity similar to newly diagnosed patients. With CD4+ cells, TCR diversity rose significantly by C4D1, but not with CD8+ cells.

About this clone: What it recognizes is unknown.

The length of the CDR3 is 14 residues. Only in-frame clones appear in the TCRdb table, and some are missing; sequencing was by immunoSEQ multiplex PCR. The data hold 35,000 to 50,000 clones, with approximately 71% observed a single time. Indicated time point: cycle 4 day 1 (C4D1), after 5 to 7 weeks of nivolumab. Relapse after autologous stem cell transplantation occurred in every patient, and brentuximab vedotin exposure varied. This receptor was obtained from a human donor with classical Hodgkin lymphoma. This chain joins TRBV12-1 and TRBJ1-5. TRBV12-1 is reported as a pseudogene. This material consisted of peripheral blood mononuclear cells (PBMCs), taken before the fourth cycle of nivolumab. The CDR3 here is CASRYEGRYQPQHF. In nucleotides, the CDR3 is TGTGCCAGCAGATATGAGGGACGGTATCAGCCCCAGCATTTT.